The 4 T cell receptor beta chains reported below all come from one sample, sequenced in a study of beta chain features in type 1 diabetes. General observations from the study: In all four CD4+ subsets, TCRB CDR3 length was significantly, moderately reduced in type 1 diabetes.

No antigen is known for these receptors. Every isolated RNA sample was fully reverse transcribed, so sequencing captured expressed TCRB transcripts. TCRdb's copy holds only in-frame clones and misses some; the assay was immunoSEQ multiplex PCR. The sample has roughly 340,000 clones; about 14% are singletons. The sample taken for sequencing was naive CD4+ T cells from blood. These receptors were obtained from a woman under 30 with type 1 diabetes.

This clone was seen ten or more times. The chain uses TRBV29-1 and TRBJ2-1, with a possible D match to TRBD2 (6 bases). From germline, CDR1 is SQVTM and CDR2 ANQGSEA. The CDR3 is made up of 13 amino acids. Trimming stripped 7 bases from V and 2 bases from J, with 12 bases between. The CDR3 spells CSAELATYNEQFF. In DNA form, the CDR3 reads TGCAGCGCAGAGCTAGCGACCTACAATGAGCAGTTCTTC.

V and J are TRBV4-1 and TRBJ1-1; 7 nucleotides line up with TRBD1. Trimming took 5 bases from V and 3 from J; bases not matched to a gene: 3. This CDR3 is built from 13 residues. Per the germline V gene, CDR1 is MGHRA and CDR2 is YSYEKL. CDR3 region: CASSGQAYTEAFF. CDR3 DNA sequence: TGCGCCAGCAGCGGACAGGCTTACACTGAAGCTTTCTTT.

The chain links TRBV29-1 to TRBJ1-5; a possible D gene is TRBD1 (5 bases). There are 12 residues in the CDR3. Per the germline V gene, CDR1 is SQVTM and CDR2 is ANQGSEA. CDR3 coding DNA: TGCTCCTGCGGGGGGGTCGGCCAGCCCCAGCATTTT. It is translated as CSCGGVGQPQHF.

V usage is TRBV29-1 and J usage is TRBJ2-5, with TRBD1 identical over 12 bases. Unmatched junction bases numbered 7, after V lost 7 bases and J lost 4 bases. There are 14 residues in the CDR3. Germline V gene sequence: CDR1 SQVTM, CDR2 ANQGSEA. The chain's CDR3 is CSGAGTGGRETQYF. The CDR3 DNA is TGCAGCGGAGCCGGGACAGGGGGCAGAGAGACCCAGTACTTC.